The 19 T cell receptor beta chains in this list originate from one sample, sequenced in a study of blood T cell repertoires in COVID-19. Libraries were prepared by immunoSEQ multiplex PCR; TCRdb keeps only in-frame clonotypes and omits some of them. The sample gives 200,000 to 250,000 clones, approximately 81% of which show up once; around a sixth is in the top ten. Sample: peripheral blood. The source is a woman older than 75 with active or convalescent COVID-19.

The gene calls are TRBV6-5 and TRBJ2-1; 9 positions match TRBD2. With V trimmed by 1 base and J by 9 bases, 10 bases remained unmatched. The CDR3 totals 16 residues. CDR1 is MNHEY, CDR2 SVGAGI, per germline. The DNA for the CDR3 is TGTGCCAGCAGTTACTACGGGACTAGCTTTTTTGGTGAGCAGTTCTTC. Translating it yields CASSYYGTSFFGEQFF.

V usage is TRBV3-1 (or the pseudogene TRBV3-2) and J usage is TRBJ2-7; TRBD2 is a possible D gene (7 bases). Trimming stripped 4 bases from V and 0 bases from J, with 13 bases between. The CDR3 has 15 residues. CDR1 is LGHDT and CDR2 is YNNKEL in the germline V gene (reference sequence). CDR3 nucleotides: TGTGCCAGCAGCCGGGGGGCTAGCGGCTCCTACGAGCAGTACTTC. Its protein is CASSRGASGSYEQYF.

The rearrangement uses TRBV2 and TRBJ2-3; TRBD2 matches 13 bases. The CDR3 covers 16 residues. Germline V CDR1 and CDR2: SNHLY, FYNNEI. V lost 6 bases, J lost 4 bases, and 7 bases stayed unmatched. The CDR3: CASRERLAGGSDTQYF. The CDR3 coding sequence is TGTGCCAGCAGAGAACGACTAGCGGGAGGCTCAGATACGCAGTATTTT.

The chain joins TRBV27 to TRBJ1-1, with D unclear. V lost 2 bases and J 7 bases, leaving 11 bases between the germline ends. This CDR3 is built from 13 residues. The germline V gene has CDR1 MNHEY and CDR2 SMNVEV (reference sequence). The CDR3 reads CASSLAKRGEAFF. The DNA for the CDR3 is TGTGCCAGCAGTTTAGCAAAACGGGGTGAAGCTTTCTTT.

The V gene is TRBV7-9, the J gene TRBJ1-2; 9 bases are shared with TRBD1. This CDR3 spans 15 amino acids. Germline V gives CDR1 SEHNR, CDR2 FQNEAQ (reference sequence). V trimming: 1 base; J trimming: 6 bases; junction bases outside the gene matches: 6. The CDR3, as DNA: TGTGCCAGCAGCTTAGTTGGACAGGGGAACCATGGCTACACCTTC. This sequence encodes CASSLVGQGNHGYTF.

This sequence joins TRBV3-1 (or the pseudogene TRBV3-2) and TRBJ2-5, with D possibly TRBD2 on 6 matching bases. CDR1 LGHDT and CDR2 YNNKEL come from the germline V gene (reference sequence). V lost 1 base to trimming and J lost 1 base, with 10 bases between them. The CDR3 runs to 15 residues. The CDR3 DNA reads TGTGCCAGCAGCCAAGCCGGGACTGGCCAAGAGACCCAGTACTTC. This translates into CASSQAGTGQETQYF.

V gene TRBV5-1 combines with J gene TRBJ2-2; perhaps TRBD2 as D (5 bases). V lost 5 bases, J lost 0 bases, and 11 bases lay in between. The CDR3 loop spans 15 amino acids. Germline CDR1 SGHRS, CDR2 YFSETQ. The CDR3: CASRRGPTNTGELFF. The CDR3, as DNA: TGCGCCAGCAGAAGAGGGCCCACGAACACCGGGGAGCTGTTTTTT.

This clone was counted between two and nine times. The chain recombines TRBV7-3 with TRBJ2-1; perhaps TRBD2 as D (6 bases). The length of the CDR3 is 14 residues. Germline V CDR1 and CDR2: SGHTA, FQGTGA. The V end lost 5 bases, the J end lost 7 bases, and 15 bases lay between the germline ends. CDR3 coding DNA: TGTGCCAGCAGCCCCGATCTTCTAGCGAATGAGCAGTTCTTC. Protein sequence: CASSPDLLANEQFF.

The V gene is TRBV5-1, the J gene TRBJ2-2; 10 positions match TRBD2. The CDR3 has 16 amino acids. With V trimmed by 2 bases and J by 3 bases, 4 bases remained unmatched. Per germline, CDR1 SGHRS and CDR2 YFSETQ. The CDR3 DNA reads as TGCGCCAGCAGCTTAGCGGGGGGGCAGGACACCGGGGAGCTGTTTTTT. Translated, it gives CASSLAGGQDTGELFF.

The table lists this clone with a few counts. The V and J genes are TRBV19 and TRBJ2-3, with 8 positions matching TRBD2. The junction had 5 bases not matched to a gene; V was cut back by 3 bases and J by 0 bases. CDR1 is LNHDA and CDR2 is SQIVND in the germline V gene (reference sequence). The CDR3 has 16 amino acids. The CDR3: CASSMSRGGSTDTQYF. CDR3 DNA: TGTGCCAGTAGTATGTCTCGGGGGGGCAGCACAGATACGCAGTATTTT.

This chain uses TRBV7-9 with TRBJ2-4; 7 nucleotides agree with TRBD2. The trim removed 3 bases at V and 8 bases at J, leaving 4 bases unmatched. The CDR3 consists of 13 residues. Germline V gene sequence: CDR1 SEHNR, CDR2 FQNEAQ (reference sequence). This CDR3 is CASSLSGVDIQYF. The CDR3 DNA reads TGTGCCAGCAGCTTGAGCGGGGTTGACATTCAGTACTTC. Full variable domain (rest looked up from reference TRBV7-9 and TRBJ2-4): DTGVSQNPRHKITKRGQNVTFRCDPISEHNRLYWYRQTLGQGPEFLTYFQNEAQLEKSRLLSDRFSAERPKGSFSTLEIQRTEQGDSAMYLCASSLSGVDIQYFGAGTRLSVL.

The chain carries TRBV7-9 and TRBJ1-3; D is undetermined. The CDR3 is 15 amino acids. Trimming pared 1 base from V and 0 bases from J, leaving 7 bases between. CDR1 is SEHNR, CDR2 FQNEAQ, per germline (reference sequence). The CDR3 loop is CASSLGSVSGNTIYF. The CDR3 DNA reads TGTGCCAGCAGCTTAGGTTCTGTCTCTGGAAACACCATATATTTT.

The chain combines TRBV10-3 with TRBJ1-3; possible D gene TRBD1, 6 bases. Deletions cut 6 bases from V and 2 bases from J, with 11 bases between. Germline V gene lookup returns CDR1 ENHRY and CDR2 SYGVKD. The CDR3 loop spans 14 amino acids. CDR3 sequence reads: CAIRPQGTGNTIYF. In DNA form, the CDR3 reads TGTGCCATCAGACCCCAGGGGACTGGAAACACCATATATTTT.

The CDR3 nucleotides read TGTGCCAGCAGTTACTCCCAGCGGAGCATCGTTGAGGAGCTGTTTTTT. Its protein is CASSYSQRSIVEELFF. This rearrangement joins TRBV6-2 or TRBV6-3 to TRBJ2-2; a weak D match, TRBD2 (5 bases). V was cut by 0 bases and J by 10 bases, with 18 bases left in between. CDR1 MNHEY and CDR2 SVGEGT come from the germline V gene. This CDR3 contains 16 residues.

The CDR3 sequence: CASSLTSGQGGRTEAFF. In DNA, the CDR3 is TGCGCCAGCAGCTTAACTTCGGGACAGGGGGGTCGCACTGAAGCTTTCTTT. V usage is TRBV5-1 and J usage is TRBJ1-1, with 11 bases lining up with TRBD1. There are 17 residues in the CDR3. Germline assignment: CDR1 SGHRS and CDR2 YFSETQ. Trimming cost V 2 bases and J 4 bases; bases outside gene matches: 10.

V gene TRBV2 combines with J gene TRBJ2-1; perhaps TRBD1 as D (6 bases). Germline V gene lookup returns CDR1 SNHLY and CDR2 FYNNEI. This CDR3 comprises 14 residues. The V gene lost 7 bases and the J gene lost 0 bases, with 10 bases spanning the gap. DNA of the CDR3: TGTGCCAGCAATGGACAGAGCTCCTACAATGAGCAGTTCTTC. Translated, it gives CASNGQSSYNEQFF. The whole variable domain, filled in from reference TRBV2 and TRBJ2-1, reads EPEVTQTPSHQVTQMGQEVILRCVPISNHLYFYWYRQILGQKVEFLVSFYNNEISEKSEIFDDQFSVERPDGSNFTLKIRSTKLEDSAMYFCASNGQSSYNEQFFGPGTRLTVL.

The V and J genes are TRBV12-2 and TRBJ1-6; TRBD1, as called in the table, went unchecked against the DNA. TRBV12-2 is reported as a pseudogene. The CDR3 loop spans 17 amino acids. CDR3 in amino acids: CASRLGGQGILNSPLHF. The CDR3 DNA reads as TGTGCAAGTCGCTTAGGGGGGCAGGGGATCCTTAATTCACCCCTCCACTTT.

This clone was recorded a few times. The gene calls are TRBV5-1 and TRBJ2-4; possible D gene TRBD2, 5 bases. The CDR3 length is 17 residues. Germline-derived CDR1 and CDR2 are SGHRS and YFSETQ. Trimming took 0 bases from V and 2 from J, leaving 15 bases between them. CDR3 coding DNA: TGCGCCAGCAGCTTGGGGGTTAAAGAGGGTTCCAAAAACATTCAGTACTTC. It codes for CASSLGVKEGSKNIQYF.

CDR3 in amino acids: CATSRDLSYGYTF. The CDR3 bases are TGTGCCACCAGCAGAGATCTTAGCTATGGCTACACCTTC. V gene TRBV15 combines with J gene TRBJ1-2; no firm D call. The V and J ends lost 0 bases and 4 bases respectively, with 6 bases between them. The CDR3 has 13 amino acids. Germline V gene lookup returns CDR1 LNHNV and CDR2 YYDKDF (reference sequence).